The T cell receptor beta chain under discussion was sequenced for a study of T cell clonality in common variable immunodeficiency (dated by TCRdb to between 2015 and 2017). Overall results and qualifications from the work: Correlations of repertoire features with clinical complications were constrained by heterogeneity among patients within the CVID cohort. The authors noted that sequencing repertoires of T cell subpopulations would be needed to clarify what caused the increased clonality in CVID. Healthy controls shared more TCRbeta clones with each other than CVID subjects shared among themselves (p < 0.0001). Even though DNA input was the same, control samples had an average of about 90,000 unique sequences each, compared with approximately 30,000 in CVID samples. Reportedly, TCRbeta sequences from CVID had fewer deletions and N-nucleotide insertions, and highly modified clones with 13 or more V deletions were absent from CVID. Increased TCRbeta clonality was found in CVID subjects compared with healthy controls (t-test p = 0.018), with the increase being most characteristic of about a third of subjects.

For sequencing, equivalent amounts of genomic DNA were input from CVID and control samples. For every sample, a 60 bp segment covering the rearranged TCRbeta CDR3 region was amplified and then sequenced. The immunoSEQ assay, a bias-corrected multiplex PCR combined with high-throughput sequencing, was used for TCRbeta amplification. The source study handled its data this way. Every unique nucleotide sequence counted as a clone and was annotated with V, D and J genes, copy number and frequency. Sequences were labeled productive if in frame, and non-productive if out of frame or containing stop codons. As previously described, clonality was calculated on the basis of Shannon's entropy. Mean CDR3 Kyte-Doolittle hydropathy was derived from the predicted amino acid sequences of productive clones. Hierarchical clustering of scaled V gene usage was performed with the R hclust function using Manhattan distance and complete linkage. To assess clone sharing by CDR3 amino acid sequence, 12 repertoires per group were resampled over 100 rounds. The repertoires were searched for approximately 70 published EBV-specific and some 250 published CMV-specific TCRbeta sequences. Analysis left out two CVID samples that produced under 10,000 sequences, so 42 CVID repertoires remained. TCRdb mirrors the immuneACCESS table, restricted to in-frame sequences. Some clones are absent from its copies; in checked studies, under half trace to an unresolved V gene, and the reason for the others is unknown. V, J and clone size are those of that table, while D and trimming were read from the DNA. The data for this sample show fewer than 65,000 clones, each detected more than once. Together, the top ten hold approximately 0.84% of the sample.

Ten or more counts support this clone. Its antigen specificity is not known. The read halts 3 residues ahead of the CDR3 end, with the missing end drawn from the germline J gene. The germline V gene (reference sequence) provides CDR1 PRHDT and CDR2 FYEKMQ. V is reduced by 6 bases and J by 0 bases, leaving a spacing of 11 bases between them. Reading from cysteine to phenylalanine, the CDR3 counts 14 amino acids. Only the CDR3 bases that were read are kept: 33 of them, in frame from base 1. Both CVID patients and healthy controls were predominantly of Caucasian heritage. From each donor, roughly 5 to 8.5 ml of heparinized peripheral whole blood was collected. Genomic DNA from adults with common variable immune deficiency (CVID) and from healthy adult controls was used to sequence TCRbeta CDR3 repertoires. A total of some 22 healthy adult volunteers (around 12 female and approximately 10 male; age range roughly 23 to 66 years, mean age about 32) were included in the control group. To isolate peripheral blood mononuclear cells, diluted blood was subjected to density centrifugation over Hypaque 1077 or Ficoll-Paque. Unsorted mononuclear cells served as the source of genomic DNA, which was extracted either by Qiagen column purification or by a centrifugation-based method.

Sequencing was carried out using peripheral blood mononuclear cells. The TCR sequence derives from a person aged 18 to 70 in good health. The sequence is built from TRBV13 and TRBJ1-1; the D segment cannot be called with confidence. The covered CDR3 bases are TGTGCCAGCAGTGCAAGGCCAGTGAACACTGAA. This sequence encodes CASSARPVNTE. The entire CDR3 sequence reads CASSARPVNTEAFF. The CDR3 plus the reference TRBV13 and TRBJ1-1 genes for the other parts give the full variable domain: AAGVIQSPRHLIKEKRETATLKCYPIPRHDTVYWYQQGPGQDPQFLISFYEKMQSDKGSIPDRFSAQQFSDYHSELNMSSLELGDSALYFCASSARPVNTEAFFGQGTRLTVV.